What follows are 24 T cell receptor beta chains derived from one specimen sequenced in a study of CD8 T cells in Susac syndrome. About 0.5 to 1 ug RNA was reverse transcribed with random hexamers. From the immunoSEQ multiplex PCR reads, TCRdb called clonotypes with MiXCR, one entry per CDR3 protein. The sample holds around 110,000 distinct CDR3 sequences, approximately 93% seen once. The sample taken for sequencing was CD8+ T cells from PBMCs. The receptors come from a human donor with Susac syndrome.

V usage is TRBV3-1 and J usage is TRBJ1-5; D not certain. Trimming cost V 2 bases and J 5 bases, with 10 bases left between them. The CDR3 length is 14 residues. Looked up from germline, CDR1 is LGHDT and CDR2 is YNNKEL (reference sequence). The CDR3: CASSQYVRDQPQHF. The CDR3 nucleotides read TGTGCCAGCAGCCAATACGTCCGAGATCAGCCCCAGCATTTT.

V is TRBV4-3 and J is TRBJ2-7; perhaps TRBD2 as D (5 bases). Between the trimmed V and J ends, which lost 4 bases and 0 bases, there was a span of 13 bases. In germline, CDR1 is LGHNA, CDR2 YSLEER. CDR3 length equals 15 residues. The CDR3 loop reads CASSREGPASYEQYF. The CDR3 DNA reads TGCGCCAGCAGCCGCGAGGGTCCAGCCTCCTACGAGCAGTACTTC.

The chain couples TRBV7-6 to TRBJ2-5, with 9 bases aligning to TRBD1. Germline assignment: CDR1 SGHVS and CDR2 FNYEAQ. The trim removed 5 bases at V and 5 bases at J, leaving 6 bases unmatched. The CDR3 has 14 residues. The CDR3 DNA reads as TGTGCCAGCAGCACCCGGACAGGGGCCGAGACCCAGTACTTC. It is translated as CASSTRTGAETQYF. Full variable domain (remainder filled in from reference TRBV7-6 and TRBJ2-5): GAGVSQSPRYKVTKRGQDVALRCDPISGHVSLYWYRQALGQGPEFLTYFNYEAQQDKSGLPNDRFSAERPEGSISTLTIQRTEQRDSAMYRCASSTRTGAETQYFGPGTRLLVL.

V gene TRBV5-4 combines with J gene TRBJ1-2, with 7 bases lining up with TRBD1. The V gene's germline CDR1 is SGHNT and CDR2 YYREEE (reference sequence). This CDR3 has 12 residues. The V segment lost 5 bases and the J segment 4 bases; nucleotides outside the gene matches: 2. CDR3 sequence reads: CASRGDSYGYTF. The CDR3 DNA follows: TGTGCCAGCAGGGGGGACAGCTATGGCTACACCTTC.

The chain joins TRBV15 to TRBJ1-1, with TRBD1 matching over 11 bases. The CDR3 spans 14 residues. The V gene's germline CDR1 is LNHNV and CDR2 YYDKDF (reference sequence). With V trimmed by 5 bases and J by 5 bases, 4 bases remained unmatched. The CDR3 loop is CATSSGQGGTEAFF. The CDR3 DNA follows: TGTGCCACCAGCTCGGGACAGGGGGGAACTGAAGCTTTCTTT. Supplemented by reference TRBV15 and TRBJ1-1, the full variable domain reads DAMVIQNPRYQVTQFGKPVTLSCSQTLNHNVMYWYQQKSSQAPKLLFHYYDKDFNNEADTPDNFQSRRPNTSFCFLDIRSPGLGDTAMYLCATSSGQGGTEAFFGQGTRLTVV.

The count of this clonotype is one. The CDR3 bases are TGCGCCAGCAGCCAAGATTCCACCGCCGTCTATGGCTACACCTTC. This encodes CASSQDSTAVYGYTF. The chain carries TRBV4-3 and TRBJ1-2, with D unresolved. Trimming shortened V by 0 bases and J by 4 bases, and 12 bases separated the two germline ends. The CDR3 length is 15 residues. CDR1 and CDR2 from the germline V gene are LGHNA and YSLEER.

The chain couples TRBV9 to TRBJ2-2, with D possibly TRBD2 on 5 matching bases. CDR1 is SGDLS and CDR2 is YYNGEE in the germline V gene. The CDR3 sequence is 14 residues long. V dropped 0 bases and J dropped 5 bases, with 8 bases sitting between them. CDR3 in amino acids: CASSVGQRTGELFF. CDR3 in DNA: TGTGCCAGCAGCGTAGGGCAGCGGACCGGGGAGCTGTTTTTT.

The chain carries TRBV6-5 and TRBJ2-1; 12 bases match TRBD2. Germline trimming cut 2 bases from V and 1 base from J; bases unmatched to any gene: 6. The CDR3 loop spans 18 amino acids. Germline V gives CDR1 MNHEY, CDR2 SVGAGI. CDR3 in amino acids: CASSYPETSGGSYNEQFF. The CDR3 DNA reads TGTGCCAGCAGTTACCCCGAGACTAGCGGGGGTTCCTACAATGAGCAGTTCTTC.

This chain uses TRBV6-6 with TRBJ1-4; D gene unclear. The V gene's germline CDR1 is MNHNY and CDR2 SVGAGI (reference sequence). Trimming cost V 6 bases and J 7 bases, with 18 bases left between them. The CDR3 has 15 residues. CDR3 coding DNA: TGTGCCAGCAGCCGTGACCCTCCTGGAGGTGAAAAACTGTTTTTT. Translating it yields CASSRDPPGGEKLFF.

The V and J genes are TRBV20-1 and TRBJ2-7, with 7 bases matching TRBD2. V lost 4 bases and J lost 4; bases outside the gene matches: 7. Germline CDR1 DFQATT, CDR2 SNEGSKA (reference sequence). This CDR3 has 13 residues. The CDR3 spells CSAILAGAYEQYF. The CDR3 nucleotides are TGCAGTGCTATCTTAGCGGGCGCGTACGAGCAGTACTTC.

V is TRBV9 and J is TRBJ1-2, with D tentatively TRBD1 (6 bases). Germline-derived CDR1 and CDR2 are SGDLS and YYNGEE. V lost 5 bases and J lost 2, with 13 bases in between. CDR3 size: 14 residues. This CDR3 reads CASSEQGTNYGYTF. DNA for the CDR3: TGTGCCAGCAGTGAACAGGGCACCAACTATGGCTACACCTTC. The full variable domain, completed using reference TRBV9 and TRBJ1-2, is DSGVTQTPKHLITATGQRVTLRCSPRSGDLSVYWYQQSLDQGLQFLIQYYNGEERAKGNILERFSAQQFPDLHSELNLSSLELGDSALYFCASSEQGTNYGYTFGSGTRLTVV.

The chain joins TRBV7-6 to TRBJ2-7; D call uncertain. V gave up 1 base and J gave up 0 bases, with 7 bases separating them. The V gene's germline CDR1 is SGHVS and CDR2 FNYEAQ. The CDR3 spans 14 residues. CDR3 loop: CASSLGGYSYEQYF. The CDR3 region has the DNA TGTGCCAGCAGCTTAGGAGGATACTCCTACGAGCAGTACTTC.

This chain joins TRBV29-1 and TRBJ2-7; D gene unclear. The CDR3 has 11 residues. The germline gives CDR1 SQVTM, CDR2 ANQGSEA. The V gene lost 6 bases and the J gene lost 3 bases, with 9 bases spanning the gap. DNA for the CDR3: TGCAGCGTCGAGGAAGGCTACGAGCAGTACTTC. This gives the protein CSVEEGYEQYF.

About this clonotype itself: The junction differs from germline at one of its ends, possibly a read error. This chain links TRBV11-2 with TRBJ2-5; 7 bases are shared with TRBD2. CDR1 and CDR2 (germline): SGHAT, FQNNGV. This CDR3 comprises 11 residues. The CDR3 loop is CASSPGTMRHF. CDR3 nucleotide sequence: TGTGCCAGCAGCCCCGGGACTATGCGTCACTTC.

This sequence joins TRBV20-1 and TRBJ2-5, with D tentatively TRBD1 or TRBD2 (5 bases each). The V end lost 1 base, the J end lost 1 base, and 7 bases lay between the germline ends. The CDR3 is 13 residues long. Germline values: CDR1 DFQATT, CDR2 SNEGSKA (reference sequence). The CDR3 is CSARGGGQETQYF. In nucleotides, the CDR3 is TGCAGTGCTAGAGGTGGGGGCCAAGAGACCCAGTACTTC.

This clonotype was seen just once. The rearrangement uses TRBV7-9 and TRBJ1-1; no definite D call. Germline V gene data show CDR1 as SEHNR and CDR2 as FQNEAQ (reference sequence). The CDR3 is 12 amino acids. V was clipped by 7 bases and J by 6 bases, with 12 bases between them. CDR3 nucleotides: TGTGCCAGCACCCCTCCAAGACCTGAAGCTTTCTTT. Its protein is CASTPPRPEAFF.

This clonotype was seen a single time. This sequence joins TRBV12-3 or TRBV12-4 and TRBJ2-1, with D possibly called TRBD1 or TRBD2 (5 bases each). V lost 6 bases to trimming and J lost 7 bases, with 10 bases between them. CDR3 length: 12 residues. CDR3: CASSGDGNEQFF. The CDR3 nucleotides read TGTGCCAGCAGCGGGGACGGGAATGAGCAGTTCTTC.

This chain joins TRBV28 and TRBJ2-1; D is possibly TRBD2 (7 bases). Germline V lookup: CDR1 MDHEN, CDR2 SYDVKM. This CDR3 has 17 residues. V was pared by 3 bases and J by 8 bases, with 23 bases between. DNA for the CDR3: TGTGCCAGCAGTTTGGGGGCCCCACAGGGCCGGGGGGATGAGCAGTTCTTC. The encoded protein is CASSLGAPQGRGDEQFF. The full variable domain, completed using reference TRBV28 and TRBJ2-1, is DVKVTQSSRYLVKRTGEKVFLECVQDMDHENMFWYRQDPGLGLRLIYFSYDVKMKEKGDIPEGYSVSREKKERFSLILESASTNQTSMYLCASSLGAPQGRGDEQFFGPGTRLTVL.

This clonotype was detected only a few times. The chain uses TRBV5-1 and TRBJ2-7, with a possible D match to TRBD1 (6 bases). Germline V gives CDR1 SGHRS, CDR2 YFSETQ. The ends were cut back, 5 bases at V and 0 bases at J, with 12 bases in the middle. This CDR3 is built from 14 residues. The CDR3 DNA reads TGCGCCAGCAGACCCCGGGACAACTCCTACGAGCAGTACTTC. Amino acid sequence: CASRPRDNSYEQYF.

The V gene is TRBV7-8, the J gene TRBJ2-1; weak D call: TRBD2 (6 bases). The CDR3 is 16 residues long. Germline V lookup: CDR1 SGHVS, CDR2 FQNEAQ. V was trimmed by 4 bases and J by 3 bases, leaving 16 bases between them. The CDR3 sequence is CASSSVPGENYNEQFF. DNA for the CDR3: TGTGCCAGCAGCTCGGTTCCGGGGGAGAACTACAATGAGCAGTTCTTC. Supplemented by reference TRBV7-8 and TRBJ2-1, the full variable domain reads GAGVSQSPRYKVAKRGQDVALRCDPISGHVSLFWYQQALGQGPEFLTYFQNEAQLDKSGLPSDRFFAERPEGSVSTLKIQRTQQEDSAVYLCASSSVPGENYNEQFFGPGTRLTVL.

The chain carries TRBV9 and TRBJ1-5; 10 bases align to TRBD1. Germline CDR1 SGDLS, CDR2 YYNGEE. This CDR3 region has 15 residues. V lost 3 bases and J lost 5; bases outside the gene matches: 5. As DNA, the CDR3 is TGTGCCAGCAGCGAGACAGGGGGCGCGGATCAGCCCCAGCATTTT. Protein: CASSETGGADQPQHF. The whole variable domain, remainder taken from reference TRBV9 and TRBJ1-5, is DSGVTQTPKHLITATGQRVTLRCSPRSGDLSVYWYQQSLDQGLQFLIQYYNGEERAKGNILERFSAQQFPDLHSELNLSSLELGDSALYFCASSETGGADQPQHFGDGTRLSIL.

The chain is built from TRBV24-1 and TRBJ2-2; a weak D match, TRBD2 (5 bases). Trimming removed 5 bases at V and 6 bases at J, with 12 bases between. CDR1 is KGHDR and CDR2 is SFDVKD in the germline V gene. This CDR3 is 14 amino acids long. CDR3 DNA sequence: TGTGCCACCAGTGTATCAGGCGGGTCCGGGGAGCTGTTTTTT. It encodes CATSVSGGSGELFF.

This chain joins TRBV27 and TRBJ2-7, with TRBD1 matching 8 bases. The CDR3 sequence is 14 residues long. V was pared by 5 bases and J by 5 bases, with 8 bases of the junction left unmatched. Germline CDR1 reads MNHEY; CDR2 reads SMNVEV (reference sequence). The CDR3 reads CASSPGTGIDEQYF. CDR3 DNA sequence: TGTGCCAGCAGTCCCGGGACAGGAATAGACGAGCAGTACTTC.

This chain joins TRBV7-9 and TRBJ1-5, with D perhaps TRBD1 (5 bases). CDR3 size: 14 residues. V was trimmed by 6 bases and J by 0 bases, leaving 9 bases between them. CDR1 is SEHNR, CDR2 FQNEAQ, per germline (reference sequence). The CDR3 DNA is TGTGCCAGCAGGGCTGACAGTAGCAATCAGCCCCAGCATTTT. This encodes CASRADSSNQPQHF.